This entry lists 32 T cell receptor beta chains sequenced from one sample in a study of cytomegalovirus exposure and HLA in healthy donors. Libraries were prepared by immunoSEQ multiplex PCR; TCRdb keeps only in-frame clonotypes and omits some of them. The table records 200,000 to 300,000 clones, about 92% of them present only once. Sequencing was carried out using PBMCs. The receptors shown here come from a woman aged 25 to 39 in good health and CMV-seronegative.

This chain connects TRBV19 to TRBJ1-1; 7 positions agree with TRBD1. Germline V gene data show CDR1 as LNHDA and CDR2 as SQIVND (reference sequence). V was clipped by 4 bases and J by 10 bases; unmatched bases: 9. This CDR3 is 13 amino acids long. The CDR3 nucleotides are TGTGCCAGTAGTACCTCCGGGACAGTAACAGCTTTCTTT. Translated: CASSTSGTVTAFF.

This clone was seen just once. The CDR3 loop is CASQTAGSTDTQYF. The CDR3 DNA reads as TGTGCCAGCCAGACTGCAGGGTCCACAGATACGCAGTATTTT. V is TRBV27 and J is TRBJ2-3, with D tentatively TRBD1 (5 bases). CDR3 length: 14 amino acids. Germline CDR1 and CDR2: MNHEY and SMNVEV (reference sequence). V lost 8 bases and J 2 bases, leaving 14 bases between the germline ends.

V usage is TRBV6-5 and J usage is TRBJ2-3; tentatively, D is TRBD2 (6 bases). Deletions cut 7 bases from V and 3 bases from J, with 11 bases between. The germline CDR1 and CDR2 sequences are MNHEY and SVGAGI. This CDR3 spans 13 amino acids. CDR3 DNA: TGTGCCAGCACTCCCGGGGGTACAGATACGCAGTATTTT. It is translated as CASTPGGTDTQYF.

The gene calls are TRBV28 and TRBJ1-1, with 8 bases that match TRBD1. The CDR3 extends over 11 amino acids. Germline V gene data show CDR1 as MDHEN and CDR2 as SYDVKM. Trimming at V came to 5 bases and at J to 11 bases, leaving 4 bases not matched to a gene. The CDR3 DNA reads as TGTGCCAGCAGTATGGACAGGGTGGCTTTCTTT. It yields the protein CASSMDRVAFF.

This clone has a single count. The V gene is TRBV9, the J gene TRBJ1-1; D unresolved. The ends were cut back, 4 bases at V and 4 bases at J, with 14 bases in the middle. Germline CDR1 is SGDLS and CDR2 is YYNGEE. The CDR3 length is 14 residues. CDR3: CASSSHPSGTEAFF. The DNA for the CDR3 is TGTGCCAGCAGCTCCCACCCCTCCGGCACTGAAGCTTTCTTT.

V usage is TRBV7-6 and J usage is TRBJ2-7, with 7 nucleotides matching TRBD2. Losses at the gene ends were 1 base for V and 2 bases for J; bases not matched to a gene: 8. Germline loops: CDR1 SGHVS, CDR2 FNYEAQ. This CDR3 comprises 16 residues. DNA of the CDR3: TGTGCCAGCAGCTTAGAAGCGGGGATATGGACCTACGAGCAGTACTTC. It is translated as CASSLEAGIWTYEQYF.

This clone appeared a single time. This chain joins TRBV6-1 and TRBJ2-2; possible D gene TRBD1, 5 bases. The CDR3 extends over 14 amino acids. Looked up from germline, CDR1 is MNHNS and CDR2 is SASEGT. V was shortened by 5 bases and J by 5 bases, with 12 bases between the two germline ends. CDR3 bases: TGTGCCAGCAGTCCCGACAGCAGTACCGGGGAGCTGTTTTTT. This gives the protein CASSPDSSTGELFF.

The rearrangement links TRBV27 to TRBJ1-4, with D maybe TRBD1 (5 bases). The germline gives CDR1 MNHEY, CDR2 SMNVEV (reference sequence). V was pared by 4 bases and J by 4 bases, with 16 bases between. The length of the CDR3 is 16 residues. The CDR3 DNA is TGTGCCAGCAGTTCTCCCCGGGAGGGACTTAATGAAAAACTGTTTTTT. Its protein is CASSSPREGLNEKLFF.

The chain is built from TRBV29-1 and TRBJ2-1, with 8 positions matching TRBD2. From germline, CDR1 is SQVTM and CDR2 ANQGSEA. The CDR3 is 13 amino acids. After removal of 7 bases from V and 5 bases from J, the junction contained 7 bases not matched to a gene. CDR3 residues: CSAGTRLNNEQFF. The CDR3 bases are TGCAGCGCCGGGACTAGACTAAACAATGAGCAGTTCTTC.

The CDR3 bases are TGTGCCAGCAGTTTGGGGCTCGGCTACGAGCAGTACTTC. It specifies CASSLGLGYEQYF. The rearrangement joins TRBV28 to TRBJ2-7; D possibly corresponds to TRBD1 (5 bases). V was shortened by 3 bases and J by 3 bases, with 9 bases between the two germline ends. The CDR3 is 13 amino acids. Germline CDR1 reads MDHEN; CDR2 reads SYDVKM.

For the CDR3, the DNA is TGTGCCAGCAGCCAAGCAGGGGGCCCGCAGGAGACCCAGTACTTC. Protein product: CASSQAGGPQETQYF. V and J are TRBV16 and TRBJ2-5, with 8 bases that match TRBD1. V lost 2 bases, J lost 5 bases, and 7 bases stayed unmatched. This CDR3 has 15 residues. CDR1 KGHSY and CDR2 FQNENV come from the germline V gene.

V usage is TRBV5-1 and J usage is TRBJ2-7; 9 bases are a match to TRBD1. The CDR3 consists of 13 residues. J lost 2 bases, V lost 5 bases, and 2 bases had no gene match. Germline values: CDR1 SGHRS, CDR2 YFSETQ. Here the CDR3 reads CASRRDRAYEQYF. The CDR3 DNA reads TGCGCCAGCAGGAGGGACAGGGCCTACGAGCAGTACTTC.

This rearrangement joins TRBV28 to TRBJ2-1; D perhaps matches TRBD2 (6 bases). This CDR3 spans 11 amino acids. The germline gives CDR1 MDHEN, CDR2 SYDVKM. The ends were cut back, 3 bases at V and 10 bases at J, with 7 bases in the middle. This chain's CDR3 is CASSFGLEQFF. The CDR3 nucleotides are TGTGCCAGCAGTTTCGGACTAGAGCAGTTCTTC.

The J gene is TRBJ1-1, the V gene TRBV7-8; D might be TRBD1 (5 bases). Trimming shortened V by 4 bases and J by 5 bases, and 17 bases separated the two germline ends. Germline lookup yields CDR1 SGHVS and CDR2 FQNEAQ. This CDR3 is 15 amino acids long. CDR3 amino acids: CASSSRTGEWTEAFF. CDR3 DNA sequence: TGTGCCAGCAGCTCCAGGACGGGGGAGTGGACTGAAGCTTTCTTT.

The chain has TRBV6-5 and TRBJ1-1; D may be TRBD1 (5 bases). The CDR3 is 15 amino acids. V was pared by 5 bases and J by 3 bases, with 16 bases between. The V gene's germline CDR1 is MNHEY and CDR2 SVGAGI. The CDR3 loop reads CASSNLGVGDTEAFF. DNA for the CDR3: TGTGCCAGCAGTAACCTAGGGGTGGGGGACACTGAAGCTTTCTTT.

The CDR3 bases are TGTGCCAGCAGCGTAGCTCGAGGGAATAAACAGGGGACCTCCACAGATACGCAGTATTTT. Encoded protein: CASSVARGNKQGTSTDTQYF. This sequence joins TRBV9 and TRBJ2-3; 7 bases match TRBD1. J was trimmed by 2 bases and V by 0 bases; bases with no gene match: 18. Germline CDR1 SGDLS, CDR2 YYNGEE. This CDR3 region has 20 residues.

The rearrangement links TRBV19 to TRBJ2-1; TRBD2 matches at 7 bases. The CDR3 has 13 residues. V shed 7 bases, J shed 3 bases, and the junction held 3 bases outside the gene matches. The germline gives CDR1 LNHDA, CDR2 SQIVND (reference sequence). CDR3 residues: CASNPSGYNEQFF. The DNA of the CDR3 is TGTGCCAGTAACCCTAGCGGCTACAATGAGCAGTTCTTC.

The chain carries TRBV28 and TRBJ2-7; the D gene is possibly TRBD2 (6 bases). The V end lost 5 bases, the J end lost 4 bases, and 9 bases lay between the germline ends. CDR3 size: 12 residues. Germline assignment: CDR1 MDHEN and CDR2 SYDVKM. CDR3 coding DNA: TGTGCCAGCAGTGGGGGGATTTACGAGCAGTACTTC. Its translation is CASSGGIYEQYF.

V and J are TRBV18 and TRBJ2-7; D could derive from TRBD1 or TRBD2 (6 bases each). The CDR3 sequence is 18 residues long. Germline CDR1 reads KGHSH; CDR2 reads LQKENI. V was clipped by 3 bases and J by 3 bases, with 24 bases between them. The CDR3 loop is CASSPNPPPTGGVYEQYF. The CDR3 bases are TGTGCCAGCTCACCTAATCCCCCCCCGACAGGAGGGGTCTACGAGCAGTACTTC.

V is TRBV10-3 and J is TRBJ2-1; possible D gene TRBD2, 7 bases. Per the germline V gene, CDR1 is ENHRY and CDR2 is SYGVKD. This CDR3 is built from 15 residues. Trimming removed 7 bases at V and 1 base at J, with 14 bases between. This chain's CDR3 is CAIKEGGGSYNEQFF. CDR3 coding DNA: TGTGCCATCAAAGAGGGAGGGGGGTCCTACAATGAGCAGTTCTTC.

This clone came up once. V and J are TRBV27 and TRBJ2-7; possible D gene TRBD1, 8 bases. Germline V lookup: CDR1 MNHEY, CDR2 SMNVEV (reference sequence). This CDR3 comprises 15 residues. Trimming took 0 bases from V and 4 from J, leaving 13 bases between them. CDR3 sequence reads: CASSLSQGGFYEQYF. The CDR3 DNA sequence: TGTGCCAGCAGTTTATCACAGGGGGGGTTTTACGAGCAGTACTTC.

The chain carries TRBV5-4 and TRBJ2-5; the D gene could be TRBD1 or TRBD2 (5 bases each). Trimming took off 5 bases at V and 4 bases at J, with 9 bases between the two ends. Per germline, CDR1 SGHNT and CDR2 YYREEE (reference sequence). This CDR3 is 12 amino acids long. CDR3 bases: TGTGCCAGCAGGGGGGAAGGAGAGACCCAGTACTTC. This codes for CASRGEGETQYF. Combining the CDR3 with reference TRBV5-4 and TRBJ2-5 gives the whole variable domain ETGVTQSPTHLIKTRGQQVTLRCSSQSGHNTVSWYQQALGQGPQFIFQYYREEENGRGNFPPRFSGLQFPNYSSELNVNALELDDSALYLCASRGEGETQYFGPGTRLLVL.

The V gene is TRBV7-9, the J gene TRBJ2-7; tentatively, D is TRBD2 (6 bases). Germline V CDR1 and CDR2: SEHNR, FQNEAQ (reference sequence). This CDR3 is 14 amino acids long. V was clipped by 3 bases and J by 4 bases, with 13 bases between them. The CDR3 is CASSFSTGGYEQYF. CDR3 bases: TGTGCCAGCAGCTTTTCTACCGGGGGTTACGAGCAGTACTTC.

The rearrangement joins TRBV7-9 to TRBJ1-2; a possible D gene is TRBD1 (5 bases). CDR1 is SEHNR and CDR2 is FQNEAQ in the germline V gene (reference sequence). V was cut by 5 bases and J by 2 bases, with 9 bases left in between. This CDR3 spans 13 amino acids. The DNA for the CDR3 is TGTGCCAGCAGCGGAGGGGCGAACTATGGCTACACCTTC. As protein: CASSGGANYGYTF.

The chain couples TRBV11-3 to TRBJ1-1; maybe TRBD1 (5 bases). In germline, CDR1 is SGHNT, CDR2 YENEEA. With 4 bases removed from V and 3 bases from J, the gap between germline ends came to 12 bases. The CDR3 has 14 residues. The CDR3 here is CASSWGNRDTEAFF. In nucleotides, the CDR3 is TGTGCCAGCAGCTGGGGCAACCGGGACACTGAAGCTTTCTTT.

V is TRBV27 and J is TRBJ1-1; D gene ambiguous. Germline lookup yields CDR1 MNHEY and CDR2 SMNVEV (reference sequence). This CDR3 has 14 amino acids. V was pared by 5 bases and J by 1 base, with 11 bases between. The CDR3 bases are TGTGCCAGCAGTCGAGACATGTGGAACACTGAAGCTTTCTTT. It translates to CASSRDMWNTEAFF.

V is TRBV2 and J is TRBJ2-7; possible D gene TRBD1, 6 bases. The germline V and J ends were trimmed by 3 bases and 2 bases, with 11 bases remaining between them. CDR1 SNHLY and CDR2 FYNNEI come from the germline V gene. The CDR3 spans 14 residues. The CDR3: CASSDVRGTYEQYF. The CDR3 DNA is TGTGCCAGCAGTGATGTCAGGGGAACCTACGAGCAGTACTTC.

The CDR3 spells CASSLSAGGFYEQYF. The DNA of the CDR3 is TGTGCCAGCAGTTTATCGGCAGGGGGCTTTTATGAGCAGTACTTC. The rearrangement joins TRBV27 to TRBJ2-7; TRBD1 aligns across 8 bases. J was trimmed by 7 bases and V by 0 bases; bases with no gene match: 8. Per the germline V gene, CDR1 is MNHEY and CDR2 is SMNVEV (reference sequence). There are 15 residues in the CDR3.

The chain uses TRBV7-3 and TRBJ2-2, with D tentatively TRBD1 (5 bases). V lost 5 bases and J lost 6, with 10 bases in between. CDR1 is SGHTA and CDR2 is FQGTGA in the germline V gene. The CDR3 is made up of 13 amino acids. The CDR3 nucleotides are TGTGCCAGCAGCCCCAAGGGGCCCGGGGAGCTGTTTTTT. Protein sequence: CASSPKGPGELFF.

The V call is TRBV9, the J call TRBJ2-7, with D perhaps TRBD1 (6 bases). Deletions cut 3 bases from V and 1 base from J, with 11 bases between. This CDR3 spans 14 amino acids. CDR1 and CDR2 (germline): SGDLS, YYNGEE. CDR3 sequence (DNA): TGTGCCAGCAGCGCCGGGACAAAGTCCTACGAGCAGTACTTC. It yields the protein CASSAGTKSYEQYF.

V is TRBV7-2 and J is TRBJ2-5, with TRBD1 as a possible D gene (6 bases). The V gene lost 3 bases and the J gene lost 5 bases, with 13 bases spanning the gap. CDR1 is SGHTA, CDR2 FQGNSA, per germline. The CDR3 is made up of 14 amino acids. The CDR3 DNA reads TGTGCCAGCAGCTTCTCCTCTCAGGGGGAGACCCAGTACTTC. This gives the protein CASSFSSQGETQYF.

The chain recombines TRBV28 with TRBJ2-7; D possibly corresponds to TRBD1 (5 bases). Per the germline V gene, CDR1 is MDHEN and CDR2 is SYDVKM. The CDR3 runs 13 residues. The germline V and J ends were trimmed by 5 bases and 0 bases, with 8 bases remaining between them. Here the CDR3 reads CASSPGISYEQYF. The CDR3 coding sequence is TGTGCCAGCAGTCCAGGGATCTCCTACGAGCAGTACTTC.